This T cell receptor (beta chain) came from a study of neurological immune-mediated disorders. By 5'RACE with 10-nucleotide random UMIs, the cDNA was made. TCRdb redid the calling of the 5' RACE reads with MiXCR, one entry per CDR3 protein. The repertoire holds 20,000 to 25,000 distinct CDR3 sequences, with about 6.2% as singletons. Healthy controls comprised blood bank volunteers in Maryland, USA. Libraries from sorted cells used about 950,000 T cells (CD4+ or CD8+). Germline loops: CDR1 SGHTA, CDR2 FQGTGA. CDR3 length equals 16 residues. V trimming: 5 bases; J trimming: 3 bases; junction bases outside the gene matches: 12. Regarding this clonotype: What it binds is not known.

Study outcomes and limitations: There were no CDR3 amino acid sequences shared by expanded clones across subjects, a result suggesting private repertoires in all groups.

The sample taken for sequencing was CD8+ T cells from blood. The V and J genes are TRBV7-3 and TRBJ2-5; 7 nucleotides align to TRBD2. This sequence originates from a man aged 18 to 29 in good health. CDR3 loop: CASSGYPGLAEETQYF. The CDR3 coding sequence is TGTGCCAGCAGCGGATATCCCGGGCTAGCGGAAGAGACCCAGTACTTC.